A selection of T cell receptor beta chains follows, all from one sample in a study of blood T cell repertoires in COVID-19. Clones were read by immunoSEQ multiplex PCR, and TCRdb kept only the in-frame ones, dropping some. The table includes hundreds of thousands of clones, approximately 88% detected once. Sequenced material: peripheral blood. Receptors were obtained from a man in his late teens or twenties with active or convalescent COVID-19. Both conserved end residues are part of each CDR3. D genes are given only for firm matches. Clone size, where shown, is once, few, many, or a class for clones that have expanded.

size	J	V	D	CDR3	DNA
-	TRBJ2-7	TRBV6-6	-	CASATRVNYEQYF	TGTGCCAGCGCGACCAGGGTGAACTACGAGCAGTACTTC
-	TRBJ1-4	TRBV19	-	CASRGPAVVVELFF	TGTGCCAGTAGGGGGCCGGCAGTCGTGGTAGAACTGTTTTTT
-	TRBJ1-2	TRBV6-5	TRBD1	CASQPPQGTGGYTF	TGTGCCAGCCAGCCGCCACAGGGGACAGGGGGCTACACCTTC
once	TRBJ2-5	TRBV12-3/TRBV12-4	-	CASSRTAGGTQYF	TGTGCCAGCAGTAGGACTGCCGGTGGGACCCAGTACTTC
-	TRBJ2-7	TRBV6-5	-	CASSYGAAYEQYF	TGTGCCAGCAGTTACGGTGCGGCCTACGAGCAGTACTTC
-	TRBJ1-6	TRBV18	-	CASSRPGSSYNSPLHF	TGTGCCAGCTCACGGCCGGGGAGCTCCTATAATTCACCCCTCCACTTT
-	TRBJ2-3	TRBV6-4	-	CASSPTRFSTDTQYF	TGTGCCAGCAGCCCAACGCGGTTTAGCACAGATACGCAGTATTTT
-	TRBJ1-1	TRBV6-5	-	CASSYRRLTKAFF	TGTGCCAGCAGTTATCGGAGACTTACGAAAGCTTTCTTT
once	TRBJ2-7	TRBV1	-	CTSSRTGTSGHSGLGEQYF	TGCACCAGCAGCCGGACCGGGACTAGCGGGCACTCGGGATTGGGGGAGCAGTACTTC
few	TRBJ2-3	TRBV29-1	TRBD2	CSVEAGLAGSTDTQYF	TGCAGCGTTGAAGCAGGTCTAGCGGGGAGCACAGATACGCAGTATTTT
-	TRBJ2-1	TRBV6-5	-	CASSYFRDFYNEQFF	TGTGCCAGCAGTTACTTCCGGGACTTCTACAATGAGCAGTTCTTC
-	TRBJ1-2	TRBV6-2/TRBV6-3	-	CASSYGPGYGYTF	TGTGCCAGCAGTTACGGGCCTGGCTATGGCTACACCTTC
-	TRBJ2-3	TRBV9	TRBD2	CASSGSGATDTQYF	TGTGCCAGCAGCGGAAGCGGGGCCACAGATACGCAGTATTTT
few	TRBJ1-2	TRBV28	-	CASEQGPYGYTF	TGTGCCAGCGAACAGGGCCCCTATGGCTACACCTTC
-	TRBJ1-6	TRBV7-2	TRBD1	CASSPRDSQYSPLHF	TGTGCCAGCAGCCCCAGGGACAGTCAATATTCACCCCTCCACTTT
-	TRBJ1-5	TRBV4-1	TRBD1	CASSRGRDRDQPQHF	TGCGCCAGCAGCCGAGGCCGAGACAGGGATCAGCCCCAGCATTTT
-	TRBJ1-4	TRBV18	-	CASSGGYNEKLFF	TGTGCCAGCTCTGGAGGGTATAATGAAAAACTGTTTTTT
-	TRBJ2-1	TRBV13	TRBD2	CASSFMGSGGPSYNEQFF	TGTGCCAGCAGCTTCATGGGGAGCGGGGGGCCCTCCTACAATGAGCAGTTCTTC
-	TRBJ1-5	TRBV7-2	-	CASSPRGDQPQHF	TGTGCCAGCAGCCCCCGGGGAGATCAGCCCCAGCATTTT
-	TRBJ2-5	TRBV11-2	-	CASSSVGEETQYF	TGTGCCAGCAGCTCGGTCGGGGAGGAGACCCAGTACTTC
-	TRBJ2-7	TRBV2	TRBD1	CASSGDRVYEQYF	TGTGCCAGCAGTGGGGACAGGGTCTACGAGCAGTACTTC
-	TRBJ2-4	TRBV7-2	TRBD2	CASSPGTSLAKNIQYF	TGTGCCAGCAGCCCCGGGACTAGCCTAGCCAAAAACATTCAGTACTTC
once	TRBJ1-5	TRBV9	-	CASSVEAGQPQHF	TGTGCCAGCAGCGTAGAGGCCGGGCAGCCCCAGCATTTT
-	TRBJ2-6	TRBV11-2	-	CASSSFSGLSGANVLTF	TGTGCCAGCAGCTCTTTTTCAGGACTCTCTGGGGCCAACGTCCTGACTTTC
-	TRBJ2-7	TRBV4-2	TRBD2	CASSQDISGGRTYEQYF	TGTGCCAGCAGCCAAGATATTAGCGGGGGCCGCACCTACGAGCAGTACTTC
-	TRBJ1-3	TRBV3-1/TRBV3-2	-	CASRDAGYGNTIYF	TGTGCCAGCAGGGACGCAGGGTATGGAAACACCATATATTTT
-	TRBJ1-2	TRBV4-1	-	CASSQSQGRANYGYTF	TGCGCCAGCAGCCAAAGTCAGGGCAGGGCTAACTATGGCTACACCTTC
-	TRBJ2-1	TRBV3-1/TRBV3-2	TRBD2	CASSFRRGGVNEQFF	TGTGCCAGCAGCTTCCGTCGGGGGGGCGTAAATGAGCAGTTCTTC
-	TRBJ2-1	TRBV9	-	CASSVATPNEQFF	TGTGCCAGCAGCGTAGCTACCCCCAATGAGCAGTTCTTC
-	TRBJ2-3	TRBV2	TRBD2	CASSWTSQSTDTQYF	TGTGCCAGCAGCTGGACTAGCCAAAGCACAGATACGCAGTATTTT
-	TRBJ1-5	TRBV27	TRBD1	CASSGTGGSQPQHF	TGTGCCAGCTCCGGGACAGGGGGCAGTCAGCCCCAGCATTTT
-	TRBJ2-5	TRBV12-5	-	CASGSGDYQETQYF	TGTGCTAGTGGTTCCGGGGACTACCAAGAGACCCAGTACTTC
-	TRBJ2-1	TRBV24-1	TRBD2	CATSDGGLAVSYNEQFF	TGTGCCACCAGTGATGGGGGACTAGCGGTTTCCTACAATGAGCAGTTCTTC
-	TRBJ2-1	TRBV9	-	CASSTGDGSYNEQFF	TGTGCCAGCAGTACGGGGGACGGCTCCTACAATGAGCAGTTCTTC
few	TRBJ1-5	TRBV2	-	CASSLNRGNQPQHF	TGTGCCAGCAGTTTAAACAGGGGCAATCAGCCCCAGCATTTT
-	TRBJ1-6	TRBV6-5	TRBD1	CASTRSGQGGSPLHF	TGTGCCAGCACCCGATCGGGACAGGGAGGTTCACCCCTCCACTTT
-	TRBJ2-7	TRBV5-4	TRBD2	CASSERLARGEQYF	TGTGCCAGCAGCGAGAGACTAGCGAGGGGCGAGCAGTACTTC
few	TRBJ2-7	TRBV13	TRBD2	CASSLSGGAHEQYF	TGTGCCAGCAGCCTTAGCGGGGGGGCCCACGAGCAGTACTTC
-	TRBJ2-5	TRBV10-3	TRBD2	CAISREGETQYF	TGTGCCATCAGTAGGGAGGGGGAGACCCAGTACTTC
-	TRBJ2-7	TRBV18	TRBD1	CASSPPSGQSYEQYF	TGTGCCAGCTCACCACCCTCGGGACAGTCCTACGAGCAGTACTTC
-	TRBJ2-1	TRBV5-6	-	CASSTAGENNEQFF	TGTGCCAGCAGCACGGCAGGGGAGAACAATGAGCAGTTCTTC
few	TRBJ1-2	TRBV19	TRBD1	CASNRGKRDGYTF	TGTGCCAGCAACAGGGGTAAGAGGGATGGCTACACCTTC
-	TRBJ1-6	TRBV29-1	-	CSVELPEGGSPLHF	TGCAGCGTTGAACTTCCGGAAGGGGGTTCACCCCTCCACTTT
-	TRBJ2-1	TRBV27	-	CASSLGLNNEQFF	TGTGCCAGCAGTTTGGGGCTAAACAATGAGCAGTTCTTC
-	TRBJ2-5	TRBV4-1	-	CASSQDYGGMETQYF	TGCGCCAGCAGCCAAGATTACGGGGGTATGGAGACCCAGTACTTC
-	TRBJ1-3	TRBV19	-	CASSAPRSTGNTIYF	TGTGCCAGTAGTGCCCCACGGTCTACTGGAAACACCATATATTTT
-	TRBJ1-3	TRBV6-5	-	CASRPGVGNTIYF	TGTGCCAGCAGGCCGGGGGTTGGAAACACCATATATTTT
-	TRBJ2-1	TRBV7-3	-	CASSPNPGNEQFF	TGTGCCAGCAGCCCAAATCCAGGCAATGAGCAGTTCTTC
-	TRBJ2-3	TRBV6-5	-	CASSKQLEDTQYF	TGTGCCAGCAGTAAACAACTAGAGGATACGCAGTATTTT
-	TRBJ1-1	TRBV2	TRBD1	CASSRTGRTEAFF	TGTGCCAGCAGCAGGACAGGGCGAACTGAAGCTTTCTTT
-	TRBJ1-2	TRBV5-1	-	CASSFTGLDYGYTF	TGCGCCAGCAGCTTTACGGGACTGGACTATGGCTACACCTTC
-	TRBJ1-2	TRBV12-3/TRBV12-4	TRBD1	CASSAGGNGYTF	TGTGCCAGCAGCGCAGGGGGCAATGGCTACACCTTC